Listed here is a single T cell receptor (beta chain). Its antigen specificity is not known. One base away there is no much larger clone; base qualities are not given. These data are taken from a study of blood T cell repertoires in COVID-19 (dated by TCRdb to 2018 to 2020). A note on the overall study: Samples from collaborators originated in the United States, Italy and Spain and spanned both the acute and convalescent phases of COVID-19. Deeply sampled blood TCRbeta repertoires from subjects exposed to, actively infected with, or recovered from COVID-19 were included in the dataset. Sample metadata almost always included a de-identified subject ID, COVID-19 status, age in years and sex. Where available, HLA class I and class II types were obtained from metadata supplied by the sample provider rather than from assay-based typing. The prospective study material was composed of cDNA or gDNA derived from T cells, B-cell-depleted T cells, or PBMCs. A freely available public database, intended as a resource for researchers studying the immune response to SARS-CoV-2, is where the repertoires were released. The samples were drawn from two sources: the first 160 participants of the ongoing ImmuneRACE study, and about 1,300 subjects contributed by 6 global collaborators.

In the prospective study, participants were roughly 18 to 100 years old, resided in approximately 25 geographic areas of the United States, and were enrolled through a virtual design. In the prospective study, participants were assigned to cohorts based on the clinical history participants reported in a screening survey and a study questionnaire. Recovered participants in ImmuneRACE Cohort 3 were defined by two consecutive negative NP/OP PCR tests, clearance by a healthcare professional, or resolution of symptoms. Each participant in the prospective study had whole blood, serum and a nasopharyngeal or oropharyngeal swab collected by mobile phlebotomists. Over a roughly two-month period, participants in the prospective study had the option of providing additional blood draws and questionnaires. Before DNA extraction, prospective study blood samples were shipped either frozen or at room temperature.

Study-wide findings and limitations: Clinical and demographic metadata were provided uncurated, with the amount varying by source and participant.

The immunoSEQ Assay, a bias-controlled multiplex PCR, was used to amplify TCRbeta CDR3 regions from genomic DNA. Regarding the original processing steps: The number of nucleated cells in each sample was estimated by amplification of reference gene primers within the assay. To quantify the absolute abundance of each unique TCRbeta CDR3 rearrangement, sequence reads were collapsed and filtered. For each sample, productive Simpson clonality was calculated by taking the square root of Simpson's diversity index across productive rearrangements. TCRdb retrieved this table from immuneACCESS and kept in-frame rearrangements only. Not all clones are present; in checked studies, unresolved V genes account for under half, and no reason is known for the remainder. The V and J calls and clone size were taken over from that table, and D and trimming were inferred from the DNA. The sample yields 140,000 to 150,000 clones; around 87% were counted once. The ten largest clones take up 11% of the sample.

Relative to germline, V is 5 bases shorter and J is 8 bases shorter, with 13 bases between their ends. Taken from the germline V gene, the CDR1 and CDR2 loops are MRHNA and SNTAGT. The CDR3 has 14 amino acids, counting the end cysteine and phenylalanine. Only the CDR3 DNA stays, 42 bases, in frame from base 1. In this chain, TRBV6-4 is recombined with TRBJ1-6; a tentative D match to TRBD1 spans 6 bases. This receptor was taken from a man in his fifties or sixties who had recovered from COVID-19. The sample consisted of PBMCs or T cells enriched from blood (not recorded which). CDR3 sequence: CASSTDRDYSPLHF. The bases read TGTGCCAGCAGTACGGACAGAGACTATTCACCCCTCCACTTT.